One and the same sample provided the 29 T cell receptor beta chains below, sequenced in a study of blood T cell repertoires in COVID-19. Profiling relied on immunoSEQ multiplex PCR, and the TCRdb table lists in-frame clones only, not all of them. The sample lists some 210,000 clones; about 83% were seen once. The sequenced sample was peripheral blood. The receptors shown here come from a woman aged 45-65 years with active or convalescent COVID-19.

The chain links TRBV9 to TRBJ1-1; 8 bases match TRBD1. Germline CDR1 SGDLS, CDR2 YYNGEE. Germline trimming cut 2 bases from V and 1 base from J; bases unmatched to any gene: 4. This CDR3 contains 15 residues. The chain's CDR3 is CASSVAGGWNTEAFF. The CDR3 coding sequence is TGTGCCAGCAGCGTGGCAGGGGGCTGGAACACTGAAGCTTTCTTT.

This chain uses TRBV7-3 with TRBJ1-1; 10 bases map to TRBD1. This CDR3 contains 14 residues. CDR1 and CDR2 (germline): SGHTA, FQGTGA. The V and J ends lost 4 bases and 5 bases, in that order; junction bases with no gene match: 4. The DNA of the CDR3 is TGTGCCAGCAGCTCCGGGACAGGGGAGACTGAAGCTTTCTTT. Protein product: CASSSGTGETEAFF.

J is TRBJ2-1 and V is TRBV7-9; D is perhaps TRBD1 (6 bases). The CDR3 is 17 amino acids. Trimming pared 4 bases from V and 8 bases from J, leaving 24 bases between. Germline values: CDR1 SEHNR, CDR2 FQNEAQ (reference sequence). Here the CDR3 reads CASSYHSQGRIFDEQFF. DNA of the CDR3: TGTGCCAGCAGCTATCATTCACAGGGTCGGATCTTCGATGAGCAGTTCTTC.

This clone has a handful of counts. The V call is TRBV7-6, the J call TRBJ1-3; TRBD1 aligns across 10 bases. V trimming: 6 bases; J trimming: 0 bases; junction bases outside the gene matches: 2. The CDR3 has 15 amino acids. Germline V gene sequence: CDR1 SGHVS, CDR2 FNYEAQ. The CDR3 coding sequence is TGTGCCAGCAGTCGGACAGGGGGCTCTGGAAACACCATATATTTT. Its protein product is CASSRTGGSGNTIYF. The full variable domain, in which reference TRBV7-6 and TRBJ1-3 provide the parts outside the CDR3, is GAGVSQSPRYKVTKRGQDVALRCDPISGHVSLYWYRQALGQGPEFLTYFNYEAQQDKSGLPNDRFSAERPEGSISTLTIQRTEQRDSAMYRCASSRTGGSGNTIYFGEGSWLTVV.

This sequence joins TRBV12-3 or TRBV12-4 and TRBJ1-2; no clear D gene. The CDR3 runs 13 residues. V was pared by 4 bases and J by 1 base, with 7 bases between. The DNA for the CDR3 is TGTGCCAGCAGTTATGGGCGTAACTATGGCTACACCTTC. Translating gives CASSYGRNYGYTF.

This chain uses TRBV11-2 with TRBJ1-1; possibly TRBD1 for D (6 bases). The CDR3 length is 15 residues. The V gene's germline CDR1 is SGHAT and CDR2 FQNNGV. V was trimmed by 5 bases and J by 1 base, leaving 14 bases between them. CDR3 region: CASSPTGSQNTEAFF. The CDR3 DNA reads as TGTGCCAGCAGCCCGACAGGCTCTCAGAACACTGAAGCTTTCTTT.

J is TRBJ2-7 and V is TRBV7-9; a weak D match, TRBD2 (5 bases). The CDR3 runs to 15 residues. In germline, CDR1 is SEHNR, CDR2 FQNEAQ (reference sequence). With 5 bases removed from V and 1 base from J, the gap between germline ends came to 15 bases. The CDR3 reads CASSDRELGSYEQYF. CDR3 bases: TGTGCCAGCAGCGACCGGGAACTTGGGTCCTACGAGCAGTACTTC.

The V and J genes are TRBV7-9 and TRBJ1-2; a possible D gene is TRBD1 (5 bases). Trimming left V 0 bases short and J 9 bases short, with 8 bases between. CDR1 and CDR2 from the germline V gene are SEHNR and FQNEAQ (reference sequence). CDR3 length equals 12 residues. The CDR3 sequence is CASSLAAGRYTF. The CDR3 DNA reads as TGTGCCAGCAGCTTAGCGGCGGGGCGCTACACCTTC.

In DNA form, the CDR3 reads TGTGCCAGCAGCGTAAGTCCACCGGGCCAGGGAGGAAACACCATATATTTT. It encodes CASSVSPPGQGGNTIYF. This chain connects TRBV9 to TRBJ1-3, with D maybe TRBD1 (5 bases). The V end was cut by 1 base, the J end by 4 bases, with 18 bases between. Germline assignment: CDR1 SGDLS and CDR2 YYNGEE. This CDR3 is built from 17 residues.

This clone was detected only once. Different DNA sequences within this sample yield the same CDR3. The J gene is TRBJ1-1, the V gene TRBV28; D unclear. Germline CDR1 and CDR2: MDHEN and SYDVKM. The V gene lost 6 bases and the J gene lost 3 bases, with 11 bases spanning the gap. The CDR3 is made up of 13 amino acids. CDR3 DNA: TGTGCCAGCAGCTTAGGTCGGGACACTGAAGCTTTCTTT. It encodes CASSLGRDTEAFF.

The chain is built from TRBV11-2 and TRBJ2-1, with D perhaps TRBD1 (6 bases). The CDR3 is 17 amino acids. Looked up from germline, CDR1 is SGHAT and CDR2 is FQNNGV. Trimming left V 7 bases short and J 12 bases short, with 31 bases between. The CDR3 sequence is CASTPRTVGDPGLGQFF. CDR3 DNA: TGTGCCAGCACCCCACGGACAGTAGGGGACCCAGGTCTTGGGCAGTTCTTC. Full variable domain (remainder filled in from reference TRBV11-2 and TRBJ2-1): EAGVAQSPRYKIIEKRQSVAFWCNPISGHATLYWYQQILGQGPKLLIQFQNNGVVDDSQLPKDRFSAERLKGVDSTLKIQPAKLEDSAVYLCASTPRTVGDPGLGQFFGPGTRLTVL.

As concerns this clone: This CDR3 is also generated by other DNA sequences in the sample. CDR3 sequence reads: CASSPPFRDSEQYV. The CDR3 nucleotides read TGCGCCAGCAGCCCCCCGTTTCGGGACTCCGAGCAGTACGTC. The chain links TRBV23-1 to TRBJ2-7; tentative D call: TRBD2 (6 bases). TRBV23-1 is flagged as an ORF with uncertain function. The CDR3 loop spans 14 amino acids. Deletions cut 6 bases from V and 6 bases from J, with 18 bases between.

The V gene is TRBV5-1, the J gene TRBJ1-1, with D perhaps matching TRBD1 (6 bases). The CDR3 has 15 residues. The V gene's germline CDR1 is SGHRS and CDR2 YFSETQ. V lost 3 bases to trimming and J lost 4 bases, with 16 bases between them. CDR3 residues: CASSYRAGVTTEAFF. The CDR3 DNA reads TGCGCCAGCAGCTACCGCGCAGGGGTGACCACTGAAGCTTTCTTT.

This clone was counted a single time. This rearrangement joins TRBV11-2 to TRBJ1-3; TRBD1 matches 7 bases. Unmatched junction bases numbered 3, after V lost 1 base and J lost 0 bases. This CDR3 is 16 amino acids long. Germline CDR1 is SGHAT and CDR2 is FQNNGV. Written as DNA, the CDR3 is TGTGCCAGCAGCTTAGGAGCAGGGGGCTCTGGAAACACCATATATTTT. Translation: CASSLGAGGSGNTIYF.

This clone came up once. The chain combines TRBV7-6 with TRBJ1-2; 10 bases are shared with TRBD1. Germline CDR1 and CDR2: SGHVS and FNYEAQ. CDR3 length: 16 amino acids. V lost 4 bases, J lost 1 base, and 6 bases stayed unmatched. The CDR3 region has the DNA TGTGCCAGCAGCTCGCGGACAGGGGGGAATAACTATGGCTACACCTTC. This gives the protein CASSSRTGGNNYGYTF.

This chain links TRBV6-4 with TRBJ2-7; tentatively, D is TRBD2 (6 bases). This CDR3 has 14 residues. V was shortened by 11 bases and J by 4 bases, with 21 bases between the two germline ends. Germline V gene lookup returns CDR1 MRHNA and CDR2 SNTAGT. Here the CDR3 DNA reads TGTGCCTCAACATCGAGGAGGGTTTTATACGAGCAGTACGTC. Encoded protein: CASTSRRVLYEQYV.

The J gene is TRBJ1-4, the V gene TRBV6-5; TRBD1 might be the D (5 bases). The V and J ends lost 6 bases and 10 bases respectively, with 18 bases between them. The CDR3 runs to 14 residues. CDR1 and CDR2 (germline): MNHEY, SVGAGI. DNA of the CDR3: TGTGCCAGCAGGACCGGGACTCTCTTTGGAAAACTGTTTTTT. Protein: CASRTGTLFGKLFF.

To note about this clone: Other DNA variants within this sample encode the same CDR3. The rearrangement uses TRBV5-1 and TRBJ2-5; D is unresolved. The ends were cut back, 0 bases at V and 1 base at J, with 4 bases in the middle. In germline, CDR1 is SGHRS, CDR2 YFSETQ. The CDR3 length is 13 residues. CDR3 in DNA: TGCGCCAGCAGCTTGGGACTCCAAGAGACCCAGTACTTC. Translation gives CASSLGLQETQYF.

The genes are TRBV5-5 and TRBJ1-2; 7 bases agree with TRBD1. In germline, CDR1 is SGHKS, CDR2 YYEKEE (reference sequence). Germline trimming cut 4 bases from V and 4 bases from J; bases unmatched to any gene: 10. The CDR3 has 15 residues. CDR3 sequence (DNA): TGTGCCAGCAGCCGAACGACAGGGCCATTCTATGGCTACACCTTC. Its translation: CASSRTTGPFYGYTF.

The chain employs TRBV2 and TRBJ2-1, with D maybe TRBD1 (6 bases). Trimming shortened V by 7 bases and J by 1 base, and 11 bases separated the two germline ends. Germline values: CDR1 SNHLY, CDR2 FYNNEI. The CDR3 extends over 14 amino acids. CDR3: CASKGTLSYNEQFF. DNA for the CDR3: TGTGCCAGCAAGGGGACACTATCCTACAATGAGCAGTTCTTC. Full variable domain (missing parts from reference TRBV2 and TRBJ2-1): EPEVTQTPSHQVTQMGQEVILRCVPISNHLYFYWYRQILGQKVEFLVSFYNNEISEKSEIFDDQFSVERPDGSNFTLKIRSTKLEDSAMYFCASKGTLSYNEQFFGPGTRLTVL.

CDR3 sequence reads: CASSATGNMTPLHF. CDR3 DNA sequence: TGTGCCAGCAGCGCGACAGGGAATATGACACCCCTCCACTTT. V usage is TRBV9 and J usage is TRBJ1-6; TRBD1 aligns across 7 bases. The germline V gene encodes CDR1 SGDLS and CDR2 YYNGEE. This CDR3 comprises 14 residues. With V trimmed by 3 bases and J by 11 bases, 8 bases remained unmatched.

V gene TRBV25-1 combines with J gene TRBJ1-3, with 8 bases aligning to TRBD1. The CDR3 runs 15 residues. After removal of 4 bases from V and 5 bases from J, the junction contained 7 bases not matched to a gene. Germline V gives CDR1 MGHDK, CDR2 SYGVNS. CDR3 region: CASSVRGQGRNTIYF. The CDR3 DNA is TGTGCCAGCAGTGTAAGAGGACAGGGAAGAAACACCATATATTTT.

The chain combines TRBV28 with TRBJ2-7; TRBD2 might be the D (6 bases). The CDR3 runs 15 residues. V lost 6 bases and J lost 0, with 15 bases in between. The germline CDR1 and CDR2 sequences are MDHEN and SYDVKM. CDR3 DNA sequence: TGTGCCAGCAGCCCCGGGGGAGAATTCTCCTACGAGCAGTACGTC. As protein: CASSPGGEFSYEQYV.

This clone was observed a single time. This sequence joins TRBV2 and TRBJ2-3, with 10 bases aligning to TRBD2. Unmatched junction bases numbered 6, after V lost 2 bases and J lost 4 bases. CDR1 is SNHLY, CDR2 FYNNEI, per germline. This CDR3 region has 16 residues. The CDR3 DNA follows: TGTGCCAGCAGTGAACAGGGACTAGCGTCGGCAGATACGCAGTATTTT. It translates to CASSEQGLASADTQYF.

The rearrangement links TRBV18 to TRBJ2-7, with 10 bases aligning to TRBD1. The germline V gene has CDR1 KGHSH and CDR2 LQKENI. The CDR3 has 12 residues. With V trimmed by 5 bases and J by 6 bases, 1 base remained unmatched. CDR3 sequence: CASSRTGGEQYV. As DNA, the CDR3 is TGTGCCAGCTCAAGGACAGGGGGCGAGCAGTACGTC.

This chain links TRBV2 with TRBJ2-7; maybe TRBD2 (5 bases). There are 11 residues in the CDR3. V lost 7 bases, J lost 7 bases, and 11 bases lay in between. CDR1 is SNHLY and CDR2 is FYNNEI in the germline V gene. DNA of the CDR3: TGTGCCAGCAACGCAAGGAGGGAGCAGTACTTC. Its translation: CASNARREQYF. The variable domain in full, with the rest retrieved from reference TRBV2 and TRBJ2-7, is EPEVTQTPSHQVTQMGQEVILRCVPISNHLYFYWYRQILGQKVEFLVSFYNNEISEKSEIFDDQFSVERPDGSNFTLKIRSTKLEDSAMYFCASNARREQYFGPGTRLTVT.

This chain joins TRBV5-1 and TRBJ2-1, with 11 bases aligning to TRBD2. Losses at the gene ends were 2 bases for V and 8 bases for J; bases not matched to a gene: 3. This CDR3 contains 14 residues. The germline gives CDR1 SGHRS, CDR2 YFSETQ. This CDR3 reads CASSFSGGGDEQFF. CDR3 sequence (DNA): TGCGCCAGCAGCTTTAGCGGGGGGGGCGATGAGCAGTTCTTC.

This chain connects TRBV9 to TRBJ1-6; D uncertain. Per germline, CDR1 SGDLS and CDR2 YYNGEE. Trimming removed 4 bases from V and 7 bases from J, with 6 bases in between. The CDR3 sequence is 12 residues long. CDR3 sequence (DNA): TGTGCCAGCAGCCCATCAAATTCACCCCTCCACTTT. Its translation: CASSPSNSPLHF.

V usage is TRBV5-1 and J usage is TRBJ2-2, with 7 bases lining up with TRBD1. Trimming took 3 bases from V and 2 from J; bases not matched to a gene: 7. Germline V lookup: CDR1 SGHRS, CDR2 YFSETQ. The CDR3 has 16 amino acids. The CDR3 loop reads CASSSGQAYNTGELFF. Here the CDR3 DNA reads TGCGCCAGCAGCTCCGGACAGGCCTATAACACCGGGGAGCTGTTTTTT. Filled out from reference TRBV5-1 and TRBJ2-2, the complete variable domain reads KAGVTQTPRYLIKTRGQQVTLSCSPISGHRSVSWYQQTPGQGLQFLFEYFSETQRNKGNFPGRFSGRQFSNSRSEMNVSTLELGDSALYLCASSSGQAYNTGELFFGEGSRLTVL.